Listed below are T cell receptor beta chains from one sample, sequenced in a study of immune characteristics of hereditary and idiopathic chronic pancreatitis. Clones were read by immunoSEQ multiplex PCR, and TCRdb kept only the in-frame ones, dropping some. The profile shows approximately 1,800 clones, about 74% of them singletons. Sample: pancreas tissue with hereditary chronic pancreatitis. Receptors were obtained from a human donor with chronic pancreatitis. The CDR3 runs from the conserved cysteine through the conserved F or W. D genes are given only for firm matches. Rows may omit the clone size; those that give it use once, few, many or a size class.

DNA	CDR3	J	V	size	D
TGCGCCAGCAGCCCGACAGGGCGGGGCACAGATACGCAGTATTTT	CASSPTGRGTDTQYF	TRBJ2-3	TRBV5-1	.	TRBD1
TGTGCCAGCAGGCGAGCCTACTCTGAAGCTTTCTTT	CASRRAYSEAFF	TRBJ1-1	TRBV12-3/TRBV12-4	.	.
TGCGCCAGCAGCCTAAACTTTATTGGGACAGTGTACGAGCAGTACTTC	CASSLNFIGTVYEQYF	TRBJ2-7	TRBV4-1	once	TRBD1
TGTGCCAGCAGCTTAGTCCAGGGATCCTTCACTGAAGCTTTCTTT	CASSLVQGSFTEAFF	TRBJ1-1	TRBV7-8	.	.
TGTGCCAGCAGCGTAGCTGTTGGAGGGCTCGGAGATACGCAGTATTTT	CASSVAVGGLGDTQYF	TRBJ2-3	TRBV9	.	.
TGCGCCAGCAGCCAAGCTATCGCAGGTCAAATCTCACCCCTCCACTTT	CASSQAIAGQISPLHF	TRBJ1-6	TRBV4-1	.	.
TGTGCCAGCCAACCGGTTGCGAACACCGGGGAGCTGTTTTTT	CASQPVANTGELFF	TRBJ2-2	TRBV7-6	few	.
TGTGCCAGCAGTACCCCAACGGGACTAGCGGGAGGGTCCTACAATGAGCAGTTCTTC	CASSTPTGLAGGSYNEQFF	TRBJ2-1	TRBV27	.	TRBD2
TGTGCCAGCAGCGCCACTAGCGGAGGGCCCTACGAGCAGTACTTC	CASSATSGGPYEQYF	TRBJ2-7	TRBV9	.	TRBD2
TGCGCCAGCAGTCGTTTGGATGGGGCAGGGGATTATGAAAAACTGTTTTTT	CASSRLDGAGDYEKLFF	TRBJ1-4	TRBV23-1	.	.
TGTGCCAGCAGCGTAGAATCATTATACACTGAAGCTTTCTTT	CASSVESLYTEAFF	TRBJ1-1	TRBV6-5	few	.
TGTGCCAGCAGCAGGGGGGAGACTAGCGGGAGATGGGCCAACAATGAGCAGTTCTTC	CASSRGETSGRWANNEQFF	TRBJ2-1	TRBV9	.	TRBD2
TGTGCCAGCAGTTACCCAGGACAGATCTCCTACGAGCAGTACTTC	CASSYPGQISYEQYF	TRBJ2-7	TRBV28	.	.
TGCGCCAGCAGCGCAGGGACAGGGTACACCGGGGAGCTGTTTTTT	CASSAGTGYTGELFF	TRBJ2-2	TRBV4-1	large	TRBD1
TGTGCCAGCAGCTTAGACACACAATTACCCCTCCACTTT	CASSLDTQLPLHF	TRBJ1-6	TRBV7-9	.	.
TGTGCCAGTAGTATAAAGGGGACGGTTGATGAGCAGTTCTTC	CASSIKGTVDEQFF	TRBJ2-1	TRBV19	.	.
TGTGCCAGCAGCCTCCGAGGGGGGGGATTAAACACTGAAGCTTTCTTT	CASSLRGGGLNTEAFF	TRBJ1-1	TRBV3-1/TRBV3-2	.	.
TGTGCCTGGAAAGGACTGGCCGATACGCAGTATTTT	CAWKGLADTQYF	TRBJ2-3	TRBV30	few	.
TGTGCCAGCAGCTTAGCGAGTCAGGGCTCCTACGAGCAGTACTTC	CASSLASQGSYEQYF	TRBJ2-7	TRBV7-9	few	.
TGTGCCAGCAGCACCCCAACCCTTAGCGGGACGTATTTT	CASSTPTLSGTYF	TRBJ2-3	TRBV7-2	.	TRBD2
TGTGCCAGCAGCCCAGGGCCCCAGTACGAGCAGTACTTC	CASSPGPQYEQYF	TRBJ2-7	TRBV5-4	.	.
TGTGCCAGCAGTGAAGCGGGGACAGGGGGGAACGAGCAGTACTTC	CASSEAGTGGNEQYF	TRBJ2-7	TRBV6-1	.	TRBD1
TGCGCCAGCAGCACCCGACAGGGCAACTACGAGCAGTACTTC	CASSTRQGNYEQYF	TRBJ2-7	TRBV5-1	.	TRBD1
TGCAGTGCTAGTTTACAGGGGTTCACCGGGGAGCTGTTTTTT	CSASLQGFTGELFF	TRBJ2-2	TRBV20-1	.	TRBD1
TGTGCCAGCAGCGAATTCTTCCATTCCGACAATGAGCAGTTCTTC	CASSEFFHSDNEQFF	TRBJ2-1	TRBV3-1/TRBV3-2	.	.
TGCGCCAGCAGCTTGGGGACTAGCGGGAGGGCTTCCTACGAGCAGTACTTC	CASSLGTSGRASYEQYF	TRBJ2-7	TRBV5-1	.	TRBD2
TGTGCCAGCAGCTTAGCTAAAGGAGAAAATGAGCAGTTCTTC	CASSLAKGENEQFF	TRBJ2-1	TRBV7-6	.	.
TGTGCCAGCAGCTTATCGGGAGGGAGCACAGATACGCAGTATTTT	CASSLSGGSTDTQYF	TRBJ2-3	TRBV7-2	.	TRBD2
TGTGCCAGCAGTCTACGGACAGGGGTGAACACTGAAGCTTTCTTT	CASSLRTGVNTEAFF	TRBJ1-1	TRBV27	.	TRBD1
TGTGCCAGCAGCTTCTTGACAGGGCCCAACGAGCAGTACTTC	CASSFLTGPNEQYF	TRBJ2-7	TRBV5-6	.	TRBD1
TGTGCCAGCAGCGTACTGACTAGCGCCTACAATGAGCAGTTCTTC	CASSVLTSAYNEQFF	TRBJ2-1	TRBV14	.	TRBD2
TGTGCCAGCTCACCAACGGCCTTCGAGACCCAGTACTTC	CASSPTAFETQYF	TRBJ2-5	TRBV18	.	.
TGTGCCACCAGCGCAGGGTTCAATTCACCCCTCCACTTT	CATSAGFNSPLHF	TRBJ1-6	TRBV24-1	.	.
TGTGCCAGCAGCCAAGGGGAGACAGGGTTGCCTAGGGCTTTCTTT	CASSQGETGLPRAFF	TRBJ1-1	TRBV4-2	few	TRBD1
TGTGCCAGCAGCCCCCAGGCCTACAATGAGCAGTTCTTC	CASSPQAYNEQFF	TRBJ2-1	TRBV7-8	once	.
TGTGCCAGCAGTGTATCTAGCGGGAGTCGAACAGATACGCAGTATTTT	CASSVSSGSRTDTQYF	TRBJ2-3	TRBV6-1	once	TRBD2